This T cell receptor (beta chain) was obtained from a study of T-cell reconstitution after alpha-beta-depleted transplantation in children. This clonotype was detected many times. A junction boundary mismatches the germline segment, possibly from a read error. Germline CDR1 reads MNHEY; CDR2 reads SMNVEV (reference sequence). This CDR3 region has 14 residues. A library of TCRbeta sequences, prepared with unique molecular identifiers, was generated. MiXCR, run by TCRdb on the PCR reads, gives a single entry per CDR3 protein. The data hold 450,000 to 600,000 distinct CDR3 sequences, with around 18% observed a single time.

The TCR originated in a human donor who donated a stem cell graft to a child with acute lymphoblastic leukemia. This sample comprised PBMCs from the stem cell graft donor, obtained from the stem cell graft. The gene calls are TRBV27 and TRBJ2-7, with D perhaps TRBD1 (6 bases). CDR3 sequence: CASSLLGQSYEQYF. In nucleotides, the CDR3 is TGCGCCAGCAGCTTGTTAGGACAGTCCTACGAGCAGTACTTC.